The 22 T cell receptor beta chains reported below all come from one sample, sequenced in a study of Graves' ophthalmopathy and Graves' hyperthyroidism. The authors amplified TCR beta CDR3 regions from RNA transcripts. Second-round multiplex PCR came after a first-round RT-PCR that employed HTBI primers. TCRdb re-called the multiplex PCR reads with MiXCR, one entry per CDR3 protein. The profile shows hundreds of thousands of distinct CDR3 sequences, around 40% of them singletons. Specimen: peripheral blood. The receptors were sampled from an adult man with Graves' ophthalmopathy.

This clonotype was counted between two and nine times. The rearrangement uses TRBV10-3 and TRBJ2-7; tentative D call: TRBD2 (5 bases). TRBJ2-1 explains the end of the DNA better; the J call may be wrong. Germline CDR1 and CDR2: ENHRY and SYGVKD. The CDR3 loop spans 13 amino acids. This chain's CDR3 is CAISATGDNEQFF. The CDR3 DNA reads as TGTGCCATCAGCGCCACCGGGGACAATGAGCAGTTCTTC.

In its sample, this clonotype was seen many times. The CDR3 nucleotides are TGCAGCGAGAGAATGACAGGCTCGAACACTGAAGCTTTCTTT. This sequence encodes CSERMTGSNTEAFF. The chain carries TRBV29-1 and TRBJ1-1; possible D gene TRBD1, 6 bases. V lost 7 bases and J 1 base, leaving 16 bases between the germline ends. The CDR3 has 14 amino acids. Germline lookup yields CDR1 SQVTM and CDR2 ANQGSEA. Full variable domain (remainder filled in from reference TRBV29-1 and TRBJ1-1): SAVISQKPSRDICQRGTSLTIQCQVDSQVTMMFWYRQQPGQSLTLIATANQGSEATYESGFVIDKFPISRPNLTFSTLTVSNMSPEDSSIYLCSERMTGSNTEAFFGQGTRLTVV.

In this sample, this clonotype turned up a few times. The chain combines TRBV10-1 with TRBJ2-7; 8 nucleotides match TRBD1. Per germline, CDR1 WNHNN and CDR2 SYGVQD (reference sequence). V dropped 6 bases and J dropped 3; count of bases not matched to a gene: 10. The CDR3 has 15 amino acids. CDR3 sequence reads: CASSRRTGQNYEQYF. Here the CDR3 DNA reads TGCGCCAGCAGCCGCAGGACAGGGCAGAACTACGAGCAGTACTTC.

The chain employs TRBV2 and TRBJ1-2, with TRBD1 matching over 7 bases. CDR1 and CDR2 (germline): SNHLY, FYNNEI. The CDR3 totals 13 residues. Germline trimming cut 7 bases from V and 12 bases from J; bases unmatched to any gene: 14. CDR3 region: CASTRTGARRDTF. The CDR3 DNA reads TGTGCCAGCACCCGGACAGGCGCTCGAAGGGACACCTTC.

This clonotype occurred a few times. The genes are TRBV25-1 and TRBJ2-1; D remains unclear. This CDR3 is built from 14 residues. Germline assignment: CDR1 MGHDK and CDR2 SYGVNS. The V end lost 3 bases, the J end lost 8 bases, and 14 bases lay between the germline ends. The CDR3 sequence is CASSDEYTTDEQFF. For the CDR3, the DNA is TGTGCCAGCAGTGACGAGTATACTACGGATGAGCAGTTCTTC. Supplemented by reference TRBV25-1 and TRBJ2-1, the full variable domain reads EADIYQTPRYLVIGTGKKITLECSQTMGHDKMYWYQQDPGMELHLIHYSYGVNSTEKGDLSSESTVSRIRTEHFPLTLESARPSHTSQYLCASSDEYTTDEQFFGPGTRLTVL.

The rearrangement joins TRBV12-3 or TRBV12-4 to TRBJ1-3; D is undetermined. This CDR3 contains 14 residues. Trimming shortened V by 3 bases and J by 0 bases, and 6 bases separated the two germline ends. The CDR3 sequence: CASSFWDSGNTIYF. Here the CDR3 DNA reads TGTGCCAGCAGTTTCTGGGACTCTGGAAACACCATATATTTT.

Concerning this clonotype itself: The junction does not match germline at one end; this may be a read error. This chain uses TRBV10-3 with TRBJ1-4; 7 bases match TRBD1. This CDR3 is 14 amino acids long. CDR1 and CDR2 from the germline V gene are ENHRY and SYGVKD. CDR3 residues: CASSGTVAAEKLFF. The CDR3, as DNA: TGTGCCAGCAGTGGGACAGTAGCGGCTGAAAAACTGTTTTTT.

This clonotype was seen ten or more times. DNA for the CDR3: TGTGCCAGCAGCTTGTCGTCGATGAACACTGAAGCTTTCTTT. Translation: CASSLSSMNTEAFF. This sequence joins TRBV7-9 and TRBJ1-1; D is ambiguous. V lost 3 bases to trimming and J lost 0 bases, with 8 bases between them. The CDR3 totals 14 residues. Germline V lookup: CDR1 SEHNR, CDR2 FQNEAQ (reference sequence).

This clonotype was found once. J is TRBJ1-2 and V is TRBV10-3; perhaps TRBD1 as D (5 bases). The germline CDR1 and CDR2 sequences are ENHRY and SYGVKD. Trimming removed 3 bases from V and 1 base from J, with 15 bases in between. The CDR3 runs to 16 residues. The CDR3 sequence: CAISDVIGGDNYGYTF. For the CDR3, the DNA is TGTGCCATCAGTGATGTCATCGGGGGAGATAACTATGGCTACACCTTC.

This clonotype was seen ten or more times. The gene calls are TRBV10-3 and TRBJ2-2; weak D call: TRBD1 (6 bases). Deletions cut 6 bases from V and 0 bases from J, with 8 bases between. The CDR3 runs 14 residues. CDR1 and CDR2 (germline): ENHRY, SYGVKD. This chain's CDR3 is CAISNRANTGELFF. The DNA of the CDR3 is TGTGCCATCAGCAACAGGGCGAACACCGGGGAGCTGTTTTTT.

This chain links TRBV19 with TRBJ1-1; D might be TRBD1 (6 bases). Germline loops: CDR1 LNHDA, CDR2 SQIVND (reference sequence). This CDR3 spans 16 amino acids. V dropped 7 bases and J dropped 3 bases, with 21 bases sitting between them. The CDR3 is CASMALFRGGDTEAFF. CDR3 DNA: TGTGCCAGTATGGCACTCTTCAGGGGAGGGGACACTGAAGCTTTCTTT.

This chain links TRBV5-4 with TRBJ2-2; 7 bases are shared with TRBD2. Germline V gene sequence: CDR1 SGHNT, CDR2 YYREEE (reference sequence). This CDR3 is built from 16 residues. The J segment lost 4 bases and the V segment lost 0 bases, leaving 6 bases of the junction unmatched. For the CDR3, the DNA is TGTGCCAGCAGCTTGGCCCCTGGCGGGGGCACCGGGGAGCTGTTTTTT. It is translated as CASSLAPGGGTGELFF.

This clonotype was counted once. The V gene is TRBV19, the J gene TRBJ1-1, with D possibly TRBD1 on 5 matching bases. The ends were cut back, 11 bases at V and 6 bases at J, with 19 bases in the middle. This CDR3 spans 13 amino acids. Germline V gene sequence: CDR1 LNHDA, CDR2 SQIVND (reference sequence). For the CDR3, the DNA is TGTGCCTGGAGTGCAGGGTCGAGTCCTGAAGCTTTCTTT. This encodes CAWSAGSSPEAFF.

This clonotype was observed a few times. The junction does not match germline at one end; this may be a read error. The chain combines TRBV10-3 with TRBJ2-7; either TRBD1 or TRBD2 may fit D (5 bases each). The CDR3 extends over 12 amino acids. Germline assignment: CDR1 ENHRY and CDR2 SYGVKD. In DNA, the CDR3 is TGTGCCAGCAGTGGGACCTTATACGAGCAGTACTTC. Amino acid sequence: CASSGTLYEQYF.

This clonotype came up many times. This chain joins TRBV10-3 and TRBJ1-2; 7 bases align to TRBD1. From germline, CDR1 is ENHRY and CDR2 SYGVKD. J lost 8 bases, V lost 8 bases, and 5 bases had no gene match. The CDR3 contains 11 residues. In nucleotides, the CDR3 is TGTGCCATCCCCCAGGGGGGAGGCTACACCTTC. Translated: CAIPQGGGYTF.

This clonotype was seen a handful of times. The V call is TRBV12-3 or TRBV12-4, the J call TRBJ1-2; D uncertain. This CDR3 is 13 amino acids long. This chain's CDR3 is CASGLLEVYGYTF. CDR3 in DNA: TGTGCTAGTGGTTTGCTAGAAGTATATGGCTACACCTTC.

The chain is built from TRBV29-1 and TRBJ1-2, with 11 positions matching TRBD1. V shed 8 bases and J 7 bases; nucleotides not matched to a gene: 6. CDR3 length: 12 amino acids. Germline V gene data show CDR1 as SQVTM and CDR2 as ANQGSEA. CDR3 DNA sequence: TGCAGCTCCGGACAGGGGGCTTTTGGCTACACCTTC. This encodes CSSGQGAFGYTF.

This clonotype came up once. The rearrangement uses TRBV10-3 and TRBJ2-3; 13 positions match TRBD2. J gave up 4 bases and V 6 bases, and 4 bases lay outside the gene matches. The CDR3 contains 15 residues. Germline V gene data show CDR1 as ENHRY and CDR2 as SYGVKD. This CDR3 is CAIRRTSGGSDTQYF. Written as DNA, the CDR3 is TGTGCCATCAGGAGGACTAGCGGGGGTTCAGATACGCAGTATTTT.

The chain is built from TRBV20-1 and TRBJ2-6, with TRBD1 matching 8 bases. The CDR3 consists of 18 residues. The trim removed 5 bases at V and 0 bases at J, leaving 12 bases unmatched. The germline CDR1 and CDR2 sequences are DFQATT and SNEGSKA (reference sequence). CDR3 sequence (DNA): TGCAGTGCTGAGACACAGGGGGATCGTTTCTCTGGGGCCAACGTCCTGACTTTC. It yields the protein CSAETQGDRFSGANVLTF.

The chain joins TRBV29-1 to TRBJ2-5; TRBD1 aligns across 8 bases. The J call could be wrong; TRBJ2-7 is a better fit for the DNA end. The CDR3 length is 12 residues. Germline CDR1 SQVTM, CDR2 ANQGSEA. The CDR3 sequence is CSVAQGAGEQYF. The CDR3, as DNA: TGCAGCGTAGCTCAGGGGGCGGGCGAGCAGTACTTC.

This clonotype appeared many times. The CDR3 coding sequence is TGTGCCAGCAGCTTAGTTTCCGGGGACCCACGCGGCGTCCTGACTTTC. This translates into CASSLVSGDPRGVLTF. This chain connects TRBV7-6 to TRBJ2-6; D might be TRBD1 or TRBD2, each matching 5 bases. This CDR3 contains 16 residues. Trimming took off 1 base at V and 12 bases at J, with 19 bases between the two ends. The germline V gene has CDR1 SGHVS and CDR2 FNYEAQ.

This clonotype was seen only a few times. The chain carries TRBV12-3 or TRBV12-4 and TRBJ1-1; perhaps TRBD1 as D (6 bases). The CDR3 length is 14 residues. V lost 4 bases and J lost 8, with 17 bases in between. The CDR3, as DNA: TGTGCCAGCAGTTACGGGACAACCACCAGAGAAGCTTTCTTT. Translating it yields CASSYGTTTREAFF.